Shown below are 8 T cell receptor beta chains from a single sample sequenced in a study of OX40 agonist ivuxolimab in advanced cancers. Produced via immunoSEQ multiplex PCR; TCRdb's table is partial and in-frame only. The sample has 60,000 to 75,000 clones, roughly 84% seen once. The starting material was CD4+ or CD8+ T cells sorted from blood, obtained in a trial of the OX40 agonist ivuxolimab. These receptors were collected from an adult with an advanced solid tumor such as melanoma, head and neck, liver or kidney cancer.

This rearrangement joins TRBV11-3 to TRBJ2-5; 10 bases match TRBD1. Germline V gene lookup returns CDR1 SGHNT and CDR2 YENEEA. This CDR3 has 15 amino acids. The junction had 5 bases not matched to a gene; V was cut back by 5 bases and J by 2 bases. The CDR3 region is CASSTGTGEQETQYF. In DNA, the CDR3 is TGTGCCAGCAGCACCGGGACAGGGGAACAAGAGACCCAGTACTTC.

This sequence joins TRBV7-6 and TRBJ2-3; D call uncertain. Germline CDR1 and CDR2: SGHVS and FNYEAQ. The CDR3 extends over 15 amino acids. Trimming took off 2 bases at V and 0 bases at J, with 9 bases between the two ends. CDR3 region: CASSLSPLSTDTQYF. The CDR3 nucleotides are TGTGCCAGCAGCTTAAGTCCACTGAGCACAGATACGCAGTATTTT. Complete variable domain (other parts from reference TRBV7-6 and TRBJ2-3): GAGVSQSPRYKVTKRGQDVALRCDPISGHVSLYWYRQALGQGPEFLTYFNYEAQQDKSGLPNDRFSAERPEGSISTLTIQRTEQRDSAMYRCASSLSPLSTDTQYFGPGTRLTVL.

This clone has just one count. The CDR3: CSAYRANYGYTF. DNA of the CDR3: TGCAGCGCTTACAGGGCTAACTATGGCTACACCTTC. The chain recombines TRBV29-1 with TRBJ1-2; perhaps TRBD1 as D (6 bases). Germline CDR1 is SQVTM and CDR2 is ANQGSEA. V lost 7 bases and J 0 bases, leaving 9 bases between the germline ends. The CDR3 extends over 12 amino acids.

Concerning this clone: Other DNA sequences in this sample translate to the same CDR3. The V and J genes are TRBV30 and TRBJ1-5; 9 nucleotides line up with TRBD1. This CDR3 spans 13 amino acids. Germline V gene lookup returns CDR1 GTSNPN and CDR2 SVGIG (reference sequence). With V trimmed by 2 bases and J by 5 bases, 1 base remained unmatched. CDR3 nucleotides: TGTGCCTGGAGTAGACAGGGGGATCAGCCCCAGCATTTT. This sequence encodes CAWSRQGDQPQHF.

This sequence joins TRBV4-3 and TRBJ2-2; possibly TRBD1 for D (5 bases). The CDR3 is made up of 16 amino acids. V shed 8 bases and J shed 1 base, with 17 bases lying between them. Germline V CDR1 and CDR2: LGHNA, YSLEER. The CDR3 region has the DNA TGCGCCAGCCGCCGTAGGGGTAGTGTGAACACCGGGGAGCTGTTTTTT. It is translated as CASRRRGSVNTGELFF.

This chain links TRBV28 with TRBJ1-3, with a tentative D call TRBD1 (5 bases). V lost 5 bases and J lost 0, with 11 bases in between. Germline lookup yields CDR1 MDHEN and CDR2 SYDVKM. This CDR3 spans 15 amino acids. The CDR3 loop is CASSPGTFSGNTIYF. The CDR3 coding sequence is TGTGCCAGCAGTCCCGGGACTTTCTCTGGAAACACCATATATTTT.

The V and J genes are TRBV30 and TRBJ1-1; D might be TRBD1 (5 bases). V lost 0 bases to trimming and J lost 3 bases, with 8 bases between them. CDR3 length equals 13 residues. The germline V gene encodes CDR1 GTSNPN and CDR2 SVGIG (reference sequence). CDR3: CAWSVGRDTEAFF. The CDR3 coding sequence is TGTGCCTGGAGTGTGGGCAGGGACACTGAAGCTTTCTTT.

V gene TRBV10-3 combines with J gene TRBJ1-4; D is undetermined. The CDR3 sequence is 15 residues long. CDR1 and CDR2 from the germline V gene are ENHRY and SYGVKD. The V gene lost 0 bases and the J gene lost 0 bases, with 5 bases spanning the gap. The CDR3: CAISESRATNEKLFF. CDR3 DNA sequence: TGTGCCATCAGTGAGTCGAGGGCAACTAATGAAAAACTGTTTTTT.